Following are 5 T cell receptor beta chains from one sample sequenced in a study of identical twins. TCRdb independently ran MiXCR on the 5' RACE reads; one entry per CDR3 protein. The repertoire consists of 200,000 to 250,000 distinct CDR3 sequences, with 10% to 13% occurring once and the leading ten covering about 9%. The sample consisted of memory T cells sorted from blood. The receptors originated from a man in his fifties or sixties in good health.

This clonotype was seen ten or more times. The gene calls are TRBV5-6 and TRBJ1-4; 8 bases match TRBD1. This CDR3 has 15 amino acids. The junction had 9 bases not matched to a gene; V was cut back by 4 bases and J by 7 bases. Germline assignment: CDR1 SGHDT and CDR2 YYEEEE. The CDR3 region is CASSQTQGAREKLFF. Written as DNA, the CDR3 is TGTGCCAGCAGCCAAACCCAGGGGGCGCGTGAAAAACTGTTTTTT.

The chain employs TRBV18 and TRBJ2-3; maybe TRBD2 (6 bases). The CDR3 is made up of 16 amino acids. The V gene's germline CDR1 is KGHSH and CDR2 LQKENI. V lost 1 base, J lost 4 bases, and 15 bases lay in between. CDR3 residues: CASSPLRWERADTQYF. In DNA form, the CDR3 reads TGTGCCAGCTCACCACTCCGGTGGGAGCGGGCAGATACGCAGTATTTT.

This clonotype was detected only a few times. The chain's CDR3 is CASSPDLNTEAFF. Written as DNA, the CDR3 is TGTGCCAGCTCACCTGACTTGAACACTGAAGCTTTCTTT. The chain combines TRBV18 with TRBJ1-1, with unresolved D. The CDR3 contains 13 residues. The V gene's germline CDR1 is KGHSH and CDR2 LQKENI. Trimming took off 3 bases at V and 0 bases at J, with 5 bases between the two ends.

This clonotype has just one count. This chain uses TRBV20-1 with TRBJ2-1; 7 nucleotides agree with TRBD2. CDR3 size: 14 residues. V shed 0 bases, J shed 7 bases, and the junction held 6 bases outside the gene matches. CDR1 DFQATT and CDR2 SNEGSKA come from the germline V gene (reference sequence). This CDR3 is CSARDPGGGNEQFF. DNA of the CDR3: TGCAGTGCTAGAGATCCGGGCGGGGGAAATGAGCAGTTCTTC.

The V call is TRBV29-1, the J call TRBJ2-1; the match to TRBD1 covers 8 bases. Germline trimming cut 7 bases from V and 7 bases from J; bases unmatched to any gene: 9. CDR1 and CDR2 (germline): SQVTM, ANQGSEA. The CDR3 consists of 13 residues. Written as DNA, the CDR3 is TGCAGCGACGGACAGGGTGCGAGGAATGAGCAGTTCTTC. Amino acid sequence: CSDGQGARNEQFF.